Sequencing of this TCR beta chain was carried out in a study of CD8+CD57+ T cells in acquired aplastic anemia. Turning to the study itself: DNA recovered from sorted CD4+ and CD8+ cells had a mean of about 3 ug. Study-wide findings and caveats: Patients and controls had in common 25 to 30 CD8+ CDR3 sequences.

A word on this clonotype: Its antigen is unidentified.

Patients picked for sequencing had shown CD8+CD57+ cell expansion detected by flow cytometry. As a group, the patients uniformly had severe acquired aplastic anemia. No patient had been given any therapy when blood was sampled. Genomic DNA, serving as template, underwent TCR beta VDJ and CDR3 profiling. One entry per CDR3 protein, called by TCRdb with MiXCR from the reads. Among 150,000 to 200,000 distinct CDR3 sequences listed, roughly 48% were seen once. V was clipped by 5 bases and J by 8 bases; unmatched bases: 13. This CDR3 has 15 residues. Germline V gives CDR1 LNHDA, CDR2 SQIVND (reference sequence).

Sequenced sample: sorted CD4+, CD8+, or CD8+CD57+ T cells (not recorded which) from PBMCs. The clonotype originates from a human donor with aplastic anemia. The chain employs TRBV19 and TRBJ1-2; 8 nucleotides align to TRBD1. The CDR3: CASSPQTSTGEGYTF. The CDR3 DNA follows: TGTGCCAGTAGTCCCCAAACATCGACAGGGGAGGGCTACACCTTC.